This T cell receptor (beta chain) was sequenced during a study of OX40 agonist ivuxolimab in advanced cancers. In the study overall: Patients took ivuxolimab, an agonistic anti-OX40 (CD134) antibody. Prior anti-PD-1, anti-PD-L1 or anti-CTLA-4 therapy was allowed; around 43% had some.

TCRdb's table, derived via immunoSEQ multiplex PCR, lists solely in-frame clones and lacks some. The sample lists about 120,000 clones, approximately 90% occurring once. With regard to this clone: Its antigen remains unknown.

Overall study results and limits: Average numbers of expanded clones were greater in CD8+ T cells than in CD4+.

Germline V gene sequence: CDR1 LGHNA, CDR2 YNFKEQ. The CDR3 is 16 residues long. V shed 5 bases, J shed 5 bases, and the junction held 14 bases outside the gene matches. The TCR originated in an adult with an advanced solid tumor such as melanoma, head and neck, liver or kidney cancer. This chain connects TRBV4-2 to TRBJ2-5; 7 nucleotides agree with TRBD1. This specimen consisted of CD4+ or CD8+ T cells sorted from blood, obtained in a trial of the OX40 agonist ivuxolimab. In DNA, the CDR3 is TGTGCCAGCAGCAACCGGGACAGTCGTACTCGGGAGACCCAGTACTTC. It yields the protein CASSNRDSRTRETQYF.